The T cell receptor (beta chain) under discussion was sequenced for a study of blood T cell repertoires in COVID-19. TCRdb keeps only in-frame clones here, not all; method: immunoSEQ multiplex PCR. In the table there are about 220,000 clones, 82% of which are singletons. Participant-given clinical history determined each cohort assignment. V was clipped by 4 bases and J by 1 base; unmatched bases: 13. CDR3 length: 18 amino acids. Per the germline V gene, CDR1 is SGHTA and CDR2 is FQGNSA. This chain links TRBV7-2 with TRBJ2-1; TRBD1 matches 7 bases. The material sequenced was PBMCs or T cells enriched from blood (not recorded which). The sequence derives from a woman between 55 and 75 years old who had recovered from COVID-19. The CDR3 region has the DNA TGTGCCAGCAGCTCCCGAGCCCCCTACAGGGGATCCTACAATGAGCAGTTCTTC. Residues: CASSSRAPYRGSYNEQFF.